This T cell receptor beta chain was captured by sequencing in a study of radiotherapy plus CTLA-4 blockade in lung cancer. General study points: The authors reported that early blood T cell clone dynamics, with interferon-beta, best predicted response.

Each patient with chemo-refractory metastatic non-small-cell lung cancer was treated with focal radiation plus CTLA-4 blockade using ipilimumab. Assay: immunoSEQ multiplex PCR; the TCRdb copy retains only in-frame clones and omits some. The profile covers 30,000 to 45,000 clones, with about 80% appearing a single time and approximately 9% taken by the ten largest. Concerning this clone: What it recognizes is unknown.

The sample here was peripheral blood, taken from a patient treated with radiotherapy plus ipilimumab. The receptor was isolated from a human donor with non-small cell lung cancer who had stable disease on radiotherapy plus ipilimumab.

CDR3 protein: CASTGMVGQPQHF. In DNA form, the CDR3 reads TGTGCCAGCACCGGAATGGTCGGGCAGCCCCAGCATTTT. The chain joins TRBV28 to TRBJ1-5; D not resolved. V was pared by 7 bases and J by 7 bases, with 14 bases between. CDR1 is MDHEN, CDR2 SYDVKM, per germline. The CDR3 consists of 13 residues. The whole variable domain, remainder taken from reference TRBV28 and TRBJ1-5, is DVKVTQSSRYLVKRTGEKVFLECVQDMDHENMFWYRQDPGLGLRLIYFSYDVKMKEKGDIPEGYSVSREKKERFSLILESASTNQTSMYLCASTGMVGQPQHFGDGTRLSIL.